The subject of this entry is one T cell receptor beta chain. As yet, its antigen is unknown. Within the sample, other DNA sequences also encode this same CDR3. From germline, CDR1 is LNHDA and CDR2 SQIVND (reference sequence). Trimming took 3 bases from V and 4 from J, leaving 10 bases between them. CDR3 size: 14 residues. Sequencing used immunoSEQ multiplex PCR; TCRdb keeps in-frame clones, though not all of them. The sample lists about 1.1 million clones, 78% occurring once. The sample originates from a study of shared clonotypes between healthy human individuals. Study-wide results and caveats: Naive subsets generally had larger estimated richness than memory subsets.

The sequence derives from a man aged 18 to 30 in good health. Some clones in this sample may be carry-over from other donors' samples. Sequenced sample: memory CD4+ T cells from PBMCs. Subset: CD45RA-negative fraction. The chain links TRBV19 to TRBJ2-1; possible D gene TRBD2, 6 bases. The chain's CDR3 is CASSITGLYNEQFF. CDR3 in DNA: TGTGCCAGTAGTATTACGGGACTTTACAATGAGCAGTTCTTC.